The sequence of this T cell receptor (beta chain) was determined in a study of blood T cell repertoires in COVID-19 (dated by TCRdb to the early 2020s). Looking at the study overall: Collaborator samples came from the United States, Italy and Spain and covered acute and convalescent phases of COVID-19. Subjects who had been exposed to COVID-19, were actively infected with it, or had recovered from it provided the deeply sampled blood TCRbeta repertoires that made up the dataset. Where available, HLA class I and class II types were taken from metadata supplied by the sample provider and were not determined by assay-based typing. Samples were obtained from the ongoing ImmuneRACE study (first 160 participants) and from 950 to 1,500 subjects provided by 6 global collaborators. Nearly every sample came with metadata listing a de-identified subject ID, COVID-19 status, age in years and sex. The material from the prospective study consisted of cDNA or gDNA derived from T cells, B-cell-depleted T cells, or PBMCs. The repertoires were released in a freely available public database meant as a resource for research on the immune response to SARS-CoV-2. What the study reported, not specific to this receptor: The quantity of clinical and demographic metadata differed by source and by participant and was supplied without curation.

Trimming takes 4 bases from V and 4 bases from J, and the germline ends sit 14 bases apart. CDR1 SGHTS and CDR2 YDEGEE are derived from the germline V gene. Including the terminal cysteine and phenylalanine, the CDR3 comprises 14 residues. Only the CDR3 region is kept as DNA, spanning 42 bases read in frame from base 1. TCRbeta CDR3 regions were amplified from genomic DNA by means of the immunoSEQ Assay, a bias-controlled multiplex PCR. Turning to the authors' computational methods: Within the assay, amplification of reference gene primers was used to estimate how many nucleated cells each sample contained. Sequence reads were collapsed and filtered to measure the absolute abundance of every unique TCRbeta CDR3 rearrangement. For each sample, productive Simpson clonality was calculated as the square root of Simpson's diversity index across productive rearrangements. TCRdb stores this immuneACCESS table with in-frame sequences only. Part of the clones is absent; in the studies checked, under half of the shortfall reflects unresolved V genes, and no reason is known for the rest. That table gives V, J and clone size, and the DNA gave D and trimming. The sample data list fewer than 450,000 clones, and more than 70% of these were observed just once. The top ten constitute around 13% of the sample.

Points on this clone: The target of this receptor is not known. Per-base quality was not reported, and no clone a single base away is much larger than it.

In Seattle, one collaborating source enrolled patients while the infection was active and tracked those patients longitudinally over the course of disease. Each collaborating institution followed its own protocols to collect whole blood in K2EDTA tubes. For TCRbeta analysis, collaborators shipped samples in one of three forms: frozen whole blood, isolated PBMCs, or DNA extracted from either of those sample types. This receptor chain uses TRBV5-8 and TRBJ1-2; no D segment can be confidently identified. The specimen was peripheral blood. The origin of this receptor is a woman aged 45-60 years with COVID-19, enrolled during active disease. The CDR3 in this case is CASSEVGGVYGYTF. The nucleotide sequence reads as follows: TGTGCCAGCAGCGAAGTCGGCGGAGTCTATGGCTACACCTTC. The CDR3 plus the reference TRBV5-8 and TRBJ1-2 genes for the other parts give the full variable domain: EAGVTQSPTHLIKTRGQQATLRCSPISGHTSVYWYQQALGLGLQFLLWYDEGEERNRGNFPPRFSGRQFPNYSSELNVNALELEDSALYLCASSEVGGVYGYTFGSGTRLTVV.